What follows is one TCR beta chain and its context. This CDR3 region has 15 residues. V was pared by 0 bases and J by 8 bases, with 11 bases between. Germline values: CDR1 SEHNR, CDR2 FQNEAQ (reference sequence). The sample is drawn from a study of blood T cell repertoires in COVID-19. Produced via immunoSEQ multiplex PCR; TCRdb's table is partial and in-frame only. The sample shows 55,000 or so clones, around 84% of them seen only once. Sequenced: peripheral blood. The origin of this receptor is a human donor in a cohort sampled during active or convalescent COVID-19. The gene calls are TRBV7-9 and TRBJ1-6; no reliable D call. CDR3 bases: TGTGCCAGCAGCTTAGCTTCGATGGGCCATTCACCCCTCCACTTT. It is translated as CASSLASMGHSPLHF.